The T cell receptor (beta chain) under discussion was sequenced for a study of T cells after posttransplantation cyclophosphamide. Data came from immunoSEQ multiplex PCR; TCRdb stores just in-frame clones and leaves some out. In the table there are around 7,000 clones, about 91% of which are singletons. A marrow graft followed busulfan-fludarabine conditioning, with cyclophosphamide on days +3 and +4. Trimming cost V 5 bases and J 3 bases; bases outside gene matches: 2. The CDR3 has 13 amino acids. Per the germline V gene, CDR1 is SGHRS and CDR2 is YFSETQ. The gene calls are TRBV5-1 and TRBJ2-7; 10 nucleotides agree with TRBD2. This clonotype was obtained from a female patient aged 45 to 65 who received an allogeneic stem cell transplant from a related donor, was CMV-positive, and had no GVHD. Part of the T cell pool may stem from the graft donor. This material consisted of PBMCs, taken 1,300 to 1,500 days after allogeneic stem cell transplant with posttransplant cyclophosphamide. The CDR3 region is CASRRTSGYEQYF. CDR3 bases: TGCGCCAGCAGGAGGACTAGCGGCTACGAGCAGTACTTC.